Here is one T cell receptor (beta chain) with its context. The antigen is unknown. The V end lost 6 bases, the J end lost 4 bases, and 10 bases lay between the germline ends. Germline V gene lookup returns CDR1 SGDLS and CDR2 YYNGEE. This CDR3 has 12 amino acids. This record comes from a study of high-grade serous ovarian cancer treatment subgroups. Background on the study: Samples averaged around 14,000 reads and 7,000 or so unique TCR beta rearrangements.

Assay used: immunoSEQ multiplex PCR; TCRdb lists only in-frame clones, some missing. Counted here are a few thousand clones, over 70% occurring once; the ten biggest clones make up more than 8.5%. Whole-study results and caveats: Higher neoantigen levels went with greater TCR clonal relatedness. Spatial context was lost because tumors were sequenced in bulk.

The tumor samples were collected prior to definitive surgery or chemotherapy. Sequenced: tumor tissue. The chain links TRBV9 to TRBJ1-2, with D tentatively TRBD1 (5 bases). This clonotype originated in a human donor with high-grade serous ovarian cancer. Here the CDR3 DNA reads TGTGCCAGCACTGACAGTCTCTATGGCTACACCTTC. Protein sequence: CASTDSLYGYTF.